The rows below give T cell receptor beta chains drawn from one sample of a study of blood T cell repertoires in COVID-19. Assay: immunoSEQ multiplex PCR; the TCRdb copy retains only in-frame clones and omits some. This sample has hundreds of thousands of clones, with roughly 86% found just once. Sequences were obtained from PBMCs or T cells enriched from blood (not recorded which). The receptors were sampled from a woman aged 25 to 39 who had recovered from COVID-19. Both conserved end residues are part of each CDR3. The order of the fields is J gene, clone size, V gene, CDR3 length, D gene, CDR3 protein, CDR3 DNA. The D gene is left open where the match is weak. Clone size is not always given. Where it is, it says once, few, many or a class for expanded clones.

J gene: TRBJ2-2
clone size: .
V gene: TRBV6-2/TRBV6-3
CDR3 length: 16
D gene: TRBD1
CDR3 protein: CASSRRGPRNTGELFF
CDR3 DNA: TGTGCCAGCAGTCGCAGGGGGCCCCGAAACACCGGGGAGCTGTTTTTT

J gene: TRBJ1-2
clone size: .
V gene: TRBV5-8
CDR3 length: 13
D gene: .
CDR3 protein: CASSLFGVYGYTF
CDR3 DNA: TGTGCCAGCAGCTTGTTCGGGGTGTATGGCTACACCTTC

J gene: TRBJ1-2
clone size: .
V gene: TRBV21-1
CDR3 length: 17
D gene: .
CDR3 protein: CASSPRVTASSNYGYTF
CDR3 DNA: TGTGCCAGCAGCCCCAGGGTGACAGCGTCCTCTAACTATGGCTACACCTTC

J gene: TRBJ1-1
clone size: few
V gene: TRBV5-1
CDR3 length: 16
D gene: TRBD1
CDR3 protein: CASSLGTGAGNTEAFF
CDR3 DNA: TGCGCCAGCAGCCTCGGGACAGGGGCGGGGAACACTGAAGCTTTCTTT

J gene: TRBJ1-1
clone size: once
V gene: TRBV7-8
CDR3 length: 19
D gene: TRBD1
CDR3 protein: CASSLSRGRISSRNTEAFF
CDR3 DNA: TGTGCCAGCAGCTTATCCAGGGGGCGAATTTCGTCAAGGAACACTGAAGCTTTCTTT

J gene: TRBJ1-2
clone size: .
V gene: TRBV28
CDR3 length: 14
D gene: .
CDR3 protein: CASSRLQVSYGYTF
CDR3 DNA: TGTGCCAGCAGTCGTTTGCAGGTCTCCTATGGCTACACCTTC

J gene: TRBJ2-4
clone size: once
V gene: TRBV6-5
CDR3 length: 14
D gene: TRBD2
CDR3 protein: CASSYSAGGGIQYF
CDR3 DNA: TGTGCCAGCAGTTACTCGGCGGGAGGTGGCATTCAGTACTTC

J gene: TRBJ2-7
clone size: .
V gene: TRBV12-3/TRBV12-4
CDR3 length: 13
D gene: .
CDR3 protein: CASSPRVGYEQYF
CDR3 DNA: TGTGCCAGCAGTCCCAGGGTCGGCTACGAGCAGTACTTC

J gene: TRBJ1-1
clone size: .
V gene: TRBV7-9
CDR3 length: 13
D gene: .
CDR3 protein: CASSQQGNTEAFF
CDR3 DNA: TGTGCCAGCAGCCAACAGGGGAACACTGAAGCTTTCTTT

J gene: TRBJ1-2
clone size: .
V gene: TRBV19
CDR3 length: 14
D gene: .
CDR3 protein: CASSLRQGLRGYTF
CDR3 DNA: TGTGCCAGTAGTCTTCGGCAGGGCCTCCGCGGCTACACCTTC

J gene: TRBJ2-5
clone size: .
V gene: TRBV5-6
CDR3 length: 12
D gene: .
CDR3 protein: CASTNPRETQYF
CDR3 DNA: TGTGCCAGCACAAACCCCCGGGAGACCCAGTACTTC

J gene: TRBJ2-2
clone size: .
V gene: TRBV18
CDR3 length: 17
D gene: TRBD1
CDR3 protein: CASSSQQGAFNTGELFF
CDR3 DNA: TGTGCCAGCTCATCACAACAGGGGGCATTTAACACCGGGGAGCTGTTTTTT

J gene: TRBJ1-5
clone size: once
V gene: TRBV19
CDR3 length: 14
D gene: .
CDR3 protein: CASTQGHPNQPQHF
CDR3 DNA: TGTGCCAGTACCCAGGGACACCCAAATCAGCCCCAGCATTTT

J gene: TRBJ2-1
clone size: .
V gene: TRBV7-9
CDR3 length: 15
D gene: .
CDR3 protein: CASSSQGRIVGEQFF
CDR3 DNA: TGTGCCAGCAGCTCTCAGGGAAGGATAGTGGGTGAGCAGTTCTTC

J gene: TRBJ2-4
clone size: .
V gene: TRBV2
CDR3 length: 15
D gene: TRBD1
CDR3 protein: CASTGTALAKNIQYF
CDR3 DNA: TGTGCCAGCACCGGGACAGCCCTAGCCAAAAACATTCAGTACTTC

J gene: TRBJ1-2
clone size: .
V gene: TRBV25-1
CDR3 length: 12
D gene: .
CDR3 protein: CASSERVGGYTF
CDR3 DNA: TGTGCCAGCAGTGAACGAGTCGGGGGCTACACCTTC

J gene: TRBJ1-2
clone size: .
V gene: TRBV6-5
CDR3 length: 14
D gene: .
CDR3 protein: CASRTVTGGYGYTF
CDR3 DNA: TGTGCCAGCAGAACGGTAACCGGAGGCTATGGCTACACCTTC

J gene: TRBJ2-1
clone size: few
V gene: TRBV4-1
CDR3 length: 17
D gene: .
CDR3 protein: CASSQVDMGFSYNEQFF
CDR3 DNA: TGCGCCAGCAGCCAAGTTGATATGGGCTTCTCCTACAATGAGCAGTTCTTC

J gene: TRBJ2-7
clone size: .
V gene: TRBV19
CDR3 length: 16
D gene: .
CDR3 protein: CASTLTGNLPAEGQYF
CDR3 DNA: TGTGCCAGTACCCTCACCGGGAACCTTCCCGCTGAGGGGCAGTACTTC

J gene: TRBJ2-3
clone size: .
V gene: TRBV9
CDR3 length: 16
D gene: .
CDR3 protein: CASSVWSGSLTDTQYF
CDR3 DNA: TGTGCCAGCAGCGTTTGGTCGGGGAGCCTCACAGATACGCAGTATTTT

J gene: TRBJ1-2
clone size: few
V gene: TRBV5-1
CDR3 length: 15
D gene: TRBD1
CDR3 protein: CASTPRGQTDYGYTF
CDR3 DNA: TGCGCCAGCACCCCCAGGGGGCAGACCGACTATGGCTACACCTTC

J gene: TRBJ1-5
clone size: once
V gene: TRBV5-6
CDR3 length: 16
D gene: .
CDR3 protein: CASSPDSHLTNQPQHF
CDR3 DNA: TGTGCCAGCAGCCCAGACAGTCACTTAACCAATCAGCCCCAGCATTTT

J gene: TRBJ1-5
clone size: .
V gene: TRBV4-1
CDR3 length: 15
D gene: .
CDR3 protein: CASSPSVRGNQPQHF
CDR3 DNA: TGCGCCAGCAGCCCGTCAGTGAGGGGCAATCAGCCCCAGCATTTT

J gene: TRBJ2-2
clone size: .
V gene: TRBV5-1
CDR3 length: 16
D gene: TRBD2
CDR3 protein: CASSWGLAGTHGELFF
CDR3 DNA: TGCGCCAGCAGCTGGGGCCTAGCGGGTACTCACGGGGAGCTGTTTTTT

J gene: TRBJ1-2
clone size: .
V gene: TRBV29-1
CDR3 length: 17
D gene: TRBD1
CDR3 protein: CSVPINRDRGRLDGYTF
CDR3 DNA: TGCAGCGTTCCCATTAACCGGGACAGGGGGCGACTAGATGGCTACACCTTC

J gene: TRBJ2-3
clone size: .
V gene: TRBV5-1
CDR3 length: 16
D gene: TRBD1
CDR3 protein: CASSFGGTGSTDTQYF
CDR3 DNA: TGCGCCAGCAGCTTCGGGGGGACAGGGTCCACAGATACGCAGTATTTT

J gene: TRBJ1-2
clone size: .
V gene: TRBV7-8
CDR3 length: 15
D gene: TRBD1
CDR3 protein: CASSPSRDRNYGYTF
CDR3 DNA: TGTGCCAGCAGCCCCTCCCGGGACAGGAACTATGGCTACACCTTC

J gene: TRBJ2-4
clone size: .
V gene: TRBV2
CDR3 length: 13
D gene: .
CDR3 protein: CASSDERENIQYF
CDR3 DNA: TGTGCCAGCAGTGATGAAAGAGAAAACATTCAGTACTTC

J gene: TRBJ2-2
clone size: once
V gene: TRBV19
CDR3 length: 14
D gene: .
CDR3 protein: CASSSRANTGELFF
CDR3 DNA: TGTGCCAGTAGTTCCCGGGCGAACACCGGGGAGCTGTTTTTT

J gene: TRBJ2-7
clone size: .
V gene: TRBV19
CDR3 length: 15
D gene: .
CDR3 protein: CASSILPGATYEQYF
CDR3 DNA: TGTGCCAGTAGTATTCTTCCAGGGGCGACCTACGAGCAGTACTTC

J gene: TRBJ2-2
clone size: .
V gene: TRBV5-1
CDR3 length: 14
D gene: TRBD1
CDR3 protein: CASSATGGGGELFF
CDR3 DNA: TGCGCCAGCAGCGCAACAGGGGGCGGCGGGGAGCTGTTTTTT

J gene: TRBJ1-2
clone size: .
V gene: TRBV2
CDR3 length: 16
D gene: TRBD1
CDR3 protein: CASSPTGTDFNYGYTF
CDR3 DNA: TGTGCCAGCAGTCCAACCGGGACAGATTTTAACTATGGCTACACCTTC

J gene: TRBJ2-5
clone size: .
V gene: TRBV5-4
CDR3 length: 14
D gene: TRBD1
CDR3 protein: CASSYGQGGETQYF
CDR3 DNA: TGTGCCAGCAGCTATGGACAGGGGGGAGAGACCCAGTACTTC

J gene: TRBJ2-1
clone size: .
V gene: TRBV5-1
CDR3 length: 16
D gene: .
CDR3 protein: CASSLATGRLNNEQFF
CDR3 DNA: TGCGCCAGCAGCTTGGCGACTGGAAGATTAAACAATGAGCAGTTCTTC

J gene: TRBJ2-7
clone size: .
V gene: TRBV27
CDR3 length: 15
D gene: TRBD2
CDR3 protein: CASSITSGGTYEQYF
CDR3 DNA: TGTGCCAGCAGTATAACTAGCGGGGGGACGTACGAGCAGTACTTC